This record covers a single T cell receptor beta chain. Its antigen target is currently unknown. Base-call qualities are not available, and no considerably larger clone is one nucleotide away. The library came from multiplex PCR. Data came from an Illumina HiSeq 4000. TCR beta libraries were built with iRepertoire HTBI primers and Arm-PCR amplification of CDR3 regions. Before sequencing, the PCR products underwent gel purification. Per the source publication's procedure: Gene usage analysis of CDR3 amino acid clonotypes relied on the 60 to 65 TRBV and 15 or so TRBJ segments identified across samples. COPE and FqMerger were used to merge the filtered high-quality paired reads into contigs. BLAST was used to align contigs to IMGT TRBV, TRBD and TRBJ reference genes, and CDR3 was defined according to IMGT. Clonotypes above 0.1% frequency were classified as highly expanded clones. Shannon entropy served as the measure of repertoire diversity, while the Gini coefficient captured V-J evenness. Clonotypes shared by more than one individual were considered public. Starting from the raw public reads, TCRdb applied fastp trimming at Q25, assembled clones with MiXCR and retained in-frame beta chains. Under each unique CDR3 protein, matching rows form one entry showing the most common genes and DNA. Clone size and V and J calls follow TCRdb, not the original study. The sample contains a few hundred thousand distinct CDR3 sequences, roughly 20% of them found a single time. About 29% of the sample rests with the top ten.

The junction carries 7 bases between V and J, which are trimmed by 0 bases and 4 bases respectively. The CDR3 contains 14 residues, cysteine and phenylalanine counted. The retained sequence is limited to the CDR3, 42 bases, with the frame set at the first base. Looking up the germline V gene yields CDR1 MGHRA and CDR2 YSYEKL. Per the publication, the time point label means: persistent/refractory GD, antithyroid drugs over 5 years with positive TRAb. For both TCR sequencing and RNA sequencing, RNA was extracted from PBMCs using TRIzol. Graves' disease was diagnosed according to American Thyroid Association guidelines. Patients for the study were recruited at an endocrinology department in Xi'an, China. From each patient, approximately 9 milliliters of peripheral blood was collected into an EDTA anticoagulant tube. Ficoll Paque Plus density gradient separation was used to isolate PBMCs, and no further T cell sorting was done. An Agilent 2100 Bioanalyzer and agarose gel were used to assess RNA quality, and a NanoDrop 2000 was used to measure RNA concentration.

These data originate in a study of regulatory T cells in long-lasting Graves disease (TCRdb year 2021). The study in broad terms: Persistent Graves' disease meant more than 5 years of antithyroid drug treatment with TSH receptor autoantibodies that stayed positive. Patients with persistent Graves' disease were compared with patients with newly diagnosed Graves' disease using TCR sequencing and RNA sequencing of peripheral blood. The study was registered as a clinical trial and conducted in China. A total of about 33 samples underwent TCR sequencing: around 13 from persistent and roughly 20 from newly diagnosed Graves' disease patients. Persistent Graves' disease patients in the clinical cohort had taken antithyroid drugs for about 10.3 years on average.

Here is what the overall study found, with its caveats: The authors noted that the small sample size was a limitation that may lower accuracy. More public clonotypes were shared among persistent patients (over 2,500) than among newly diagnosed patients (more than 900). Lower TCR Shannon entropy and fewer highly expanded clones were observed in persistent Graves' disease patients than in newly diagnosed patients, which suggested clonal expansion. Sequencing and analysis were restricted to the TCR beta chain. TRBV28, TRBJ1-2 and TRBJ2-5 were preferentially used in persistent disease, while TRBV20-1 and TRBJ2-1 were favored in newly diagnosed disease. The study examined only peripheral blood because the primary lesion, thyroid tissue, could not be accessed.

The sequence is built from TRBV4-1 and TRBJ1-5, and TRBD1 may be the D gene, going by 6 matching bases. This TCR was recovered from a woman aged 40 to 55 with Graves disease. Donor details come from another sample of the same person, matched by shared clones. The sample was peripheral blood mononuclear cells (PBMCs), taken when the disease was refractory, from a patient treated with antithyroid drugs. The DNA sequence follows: TGCGCCAGCAGCCAAGAAAGGGGGAATCAGCCCCAGCATTTT. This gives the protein CASSQERGNQPQHF.